This T cell receptor (beta chain) was identified in a study of CDR3 diversity in severe acne. Germline V gene sequence: CDR1 SGDLS, CDR2 YYNGEE. The CDR3 has 16 residues. J lost 4 bases, V lost 0 bases, and 4 bases had no gene match. TCRdb re-analysed the PCR reads in MiXCR, keeping a single row per CDR3 protein. Here the sample spans roughly 79,000 distinct CDR3 sequences, 45% to 50% being singletons. V is TRBV9 and J is TRBJ2-7; 13 bases align to TRBD2. The source material was blood. The TCR comes from a male donor with severe acne vulgaris. The CDR3 loop is CASSVGGTSGKYEQYF. The DNA of the CDR3 is TGTGCCAGCAGCGTAGGGGGGACTAGCGGGAAGTACGAGCAGTACTTC.